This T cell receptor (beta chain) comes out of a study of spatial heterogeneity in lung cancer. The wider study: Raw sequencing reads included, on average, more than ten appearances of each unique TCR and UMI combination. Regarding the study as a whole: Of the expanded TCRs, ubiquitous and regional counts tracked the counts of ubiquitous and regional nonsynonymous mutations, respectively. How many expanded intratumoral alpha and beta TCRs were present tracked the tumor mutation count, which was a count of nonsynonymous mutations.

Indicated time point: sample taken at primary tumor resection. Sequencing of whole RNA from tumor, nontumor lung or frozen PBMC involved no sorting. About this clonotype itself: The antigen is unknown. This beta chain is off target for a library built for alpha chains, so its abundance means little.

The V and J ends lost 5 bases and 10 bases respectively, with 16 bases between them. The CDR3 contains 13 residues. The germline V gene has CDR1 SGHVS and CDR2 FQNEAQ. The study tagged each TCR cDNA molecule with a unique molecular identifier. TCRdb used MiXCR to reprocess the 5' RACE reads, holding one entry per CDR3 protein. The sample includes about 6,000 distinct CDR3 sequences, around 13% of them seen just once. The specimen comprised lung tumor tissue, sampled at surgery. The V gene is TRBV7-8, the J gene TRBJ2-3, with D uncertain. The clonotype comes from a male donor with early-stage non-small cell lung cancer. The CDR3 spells CASSAKQGTAQYF. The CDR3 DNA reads TGTGCCAGCAGCGCGAAACAAGGCACCGCGCAGTATTTT.